This T cell receptor beta chain comes out of a study of cytomegalovirus exposure and HLA in healthy donors. Though nominally healthy at sampling, donors likely had unrecorded immune exposures. The PCR had 60 Vbeta and 13 Jbeta primers. Method: immunoSEQ multiplex PCR; TCRdb's copy keeps in-frame clones and lacks some. The sample lists roughly 180,000 clones, about 85% occurring once. The CDR3 is 15 residues long. V lost 0 bases to trimming and J lost 0 bases, with 8 bases between them. Per germline, CDR1 SGDLS and CDR2 YYNGEE. The chain has TRBV9 and TRBJ2-3, with unresolved D. The sequencing input was PBMCs. This clonotype was obtained from a girl aged 5-17 years in good health and CMV-seropositive. CDR3 coding DNA: TGTGCCAGCAGCGTAGGCGGTCCTAGCACAGATACGCAGTATTTT. Protein: CASSVGGPSTDTQYF.